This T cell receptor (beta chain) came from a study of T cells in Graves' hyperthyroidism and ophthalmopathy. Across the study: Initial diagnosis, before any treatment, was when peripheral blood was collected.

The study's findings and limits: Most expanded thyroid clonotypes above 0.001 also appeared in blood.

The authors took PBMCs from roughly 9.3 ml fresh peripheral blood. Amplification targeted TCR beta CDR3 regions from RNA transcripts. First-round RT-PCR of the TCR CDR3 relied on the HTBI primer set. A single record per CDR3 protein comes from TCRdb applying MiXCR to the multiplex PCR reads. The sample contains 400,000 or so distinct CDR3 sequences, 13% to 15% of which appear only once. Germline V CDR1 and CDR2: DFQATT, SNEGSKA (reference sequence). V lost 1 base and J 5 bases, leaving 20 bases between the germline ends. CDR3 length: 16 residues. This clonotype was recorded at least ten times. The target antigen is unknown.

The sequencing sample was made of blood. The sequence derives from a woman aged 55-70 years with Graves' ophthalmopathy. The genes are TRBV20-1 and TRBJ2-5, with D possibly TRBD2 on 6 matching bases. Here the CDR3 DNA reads TGCAGTGCTAGAGTTTATAGCGGCAGAGGCGGGGAGACCCAGTACTTC. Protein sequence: CSARVYSGRGGETQYF.